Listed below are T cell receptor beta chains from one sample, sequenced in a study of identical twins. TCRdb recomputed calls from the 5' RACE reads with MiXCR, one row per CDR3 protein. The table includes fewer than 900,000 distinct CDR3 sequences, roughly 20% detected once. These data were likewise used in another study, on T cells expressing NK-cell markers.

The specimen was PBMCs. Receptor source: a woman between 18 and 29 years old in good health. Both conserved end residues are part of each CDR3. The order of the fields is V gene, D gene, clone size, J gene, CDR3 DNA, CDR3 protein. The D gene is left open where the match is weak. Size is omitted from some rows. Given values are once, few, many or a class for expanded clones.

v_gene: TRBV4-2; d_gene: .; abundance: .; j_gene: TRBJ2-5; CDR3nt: TGTGCAAGTCGGGGGGCCGGGGAGACCCAGTACTTC; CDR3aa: CASRGAGETQYF
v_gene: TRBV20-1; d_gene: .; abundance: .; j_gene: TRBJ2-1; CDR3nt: TGCTGTGCTAGAGATAATACCAGGGCAAGCTCCTACAATGAGCAGTTCTTC; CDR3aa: CCARDNTRASSYNEQFF
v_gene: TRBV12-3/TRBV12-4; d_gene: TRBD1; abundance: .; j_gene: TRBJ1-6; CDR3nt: TGTGCCAGCAGTTTTGGTACAGGGGACCCCTATAATTCACCCCTCCACTTT; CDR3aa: CASSFGTGDPYNSPLHF
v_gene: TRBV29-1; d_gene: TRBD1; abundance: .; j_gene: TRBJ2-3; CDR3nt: TGCAGCGGGTGGGGGCACAGGGGGTCCACAGATACGCAGTATTTT; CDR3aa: CSGWGHRGSTDTQYF
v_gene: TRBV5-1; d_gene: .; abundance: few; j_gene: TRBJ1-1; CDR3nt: TGCGCCAGCAGCCGAGACCCTGGAGGGGGGAACACTGAAGCTTTCTTT; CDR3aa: CASSRDPGGGNTEAFF
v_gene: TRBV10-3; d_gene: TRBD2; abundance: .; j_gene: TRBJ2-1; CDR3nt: TGTGCCATCAGTGAGTATAGCGGGACTTCACGCAATGAGCAGTTCTTC; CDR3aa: CAISEYSGTSRNEQFF
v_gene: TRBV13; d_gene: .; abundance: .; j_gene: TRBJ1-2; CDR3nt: TGTGCCAGCAGCTTACGACAGAGAGTGGACTATGGCTACACCTTC; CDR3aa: CASSLRQRVDYGYTF
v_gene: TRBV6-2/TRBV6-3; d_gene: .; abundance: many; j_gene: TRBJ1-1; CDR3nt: TGTGCCAGCGGGACAAGGTTAAACACTGAAGCTTTCTTT; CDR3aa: CASGTRLNTEAFF
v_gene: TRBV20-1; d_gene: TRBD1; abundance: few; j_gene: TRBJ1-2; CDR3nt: TGCAGTGCTAGCGACAGGGATCAAGGTGGCTACACCTTC; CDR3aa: CSASDRDQGGYTF
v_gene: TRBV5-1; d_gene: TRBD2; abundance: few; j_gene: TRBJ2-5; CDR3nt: TGCGCCAGCAGCCTCCCCTCCGCGGGAGGGCCATTGGAAGAGACCCAGTACTTC; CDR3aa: CASSLPSAGGPLEETQYF